The 26 T cell receptor beta chains given below trace back to one sample, sequenced in a study of blood T cell repertoires in COVID-19. Here immunoSEQ multiplex PCR was the method, and the copy in TCRdb shows in-frame clones only, minus some. The table records 100,000 to 150,000 clones, about 89% of them present only once. Material for sequencing was peripheral blood. The receptor set was obtained from a man between 50 and 59 years old with active or convalescent COVID-19.

This sequence joins TRBV7-8 and TRBJ1-5; no definite D call. This CDR3 has 15 residues. Trimming left V 1 base short and J 0 bases short, with 7 bases between. Germline values: CDR1 SGHVS, CDR2 FQNEAQ. The CDR3 coding sequence is TGTGCCAGCAGCTTAGATGGTAGTAGCAATCAGCCCCAGCATTTT. It specifies CASSLDGSSNQPQHF.

The chain uses TRBV6-5 and TRBJ2-3; weak D call: TRBD1 (6 bases). The CDR3 runs 16 residues. Germline values: CDR1 MNHEY, CDR2 SVGAGI. Deletions cut 2 bases from V and 2 bases from J, with 14 bases between. CDR3 bases: TGTGCCAGCAGTTACACCCGGACAGACCCCACAGATACGCAGTATTTT. This translates into CASSYTRTDPTDTQYF.

The genes are TRBV28 and TRBJ2-7, with 7 bases fitting TRBD2. The CDR3 extends over 19 amino acids. CDR1 is MDHEN and CDR2 is SYDVKM in the germline V gene. The ends lost 2 bases at V and 0 bases at J; junction bases unmatched: 16. CDR3 DNA sequence: TGTGCCAGCAGTTTAGCCTCCACCATACTAGCGTCCAGCTCCTACGAGCAGTACTTC. Protein sequence: CASSLASTILASSSYEQYF.

This chain joins TRBV7-2 and TRBJ2-1; 9 bases match TRBD1. The germline V gene has CDR1 SGHTA and CDR2 FQGNSA. The CDR3 is 15 residues long. V lost 5 bases and J lost 6; bases outside the gene matches: 8. CDR3 amino acids: CASSKTGTGSNEQFF. The CDR3 nucleotides read TGTGCCAGCAGCAAGACCGGGACAGGGAGCAATGAGCAGTTCTTC. Full variable domain (outside the CDR3, taken from reference TRBV7-2 and TRBJ2-1): GAGVSQSPSNKVTEKGKDVELRCDPISGHTALYWYRQSLGQGLEFLIYFQGNSAPDKSGLPSDRFSAERTGGSVSTLTIQRTQQEDSAVYLCASSKTGTGSNEQFFGPGTRLTVL.

This sequence joins TRBV27 and TRBJ2-7, with D possibly matching TRBD1 (6 bases). The CDR3 has 13 amino acids. Trimming removed 6 bases at V and 1 base at J, with 10 bases between. In germline, CDR1 is MNHEY, CDR2 SMNVEV (reference sequence). The CDR3 sequence: CASRKQGSYEQYF. In DNA form, the CDR3 reads TGTGCCAGCAGAAAACAGGGTTCCTACGAGCAGTACTTC.

The chain couples TRBV6-5 to TRBJ2-3, with TRBD1 identical over 9 bases. The V gene's germline CDR1 is MNHEY and CDR2 SVGAGI. J lost 4 bases, V lost 1 base, and 6 bases had no gene match. This CDR3 contains 16 residues. The CDR3 DNA sequence: TGTGCCAGCAGTTACTTACTGGGACAGGGTGCAGATACGCAGTATTTT. It translates to CASSYLLGQGADTQYF.

The gene calls are TRBV7-6 and TRBJ1-3, with 8 bases lining up with TRBD1. From germline, CDR1 is SGHVS and CDR2 FNYEAQ. Germline trimming cut 6 bases from V and 2 bases from J; bases unmatched to any gene: 6. The CDR3 spans 15 residues. The CDR3: CASSLQGGTGNTIYF. The CDR3 bases are TGTGCCAGCAGTTTACAGGGGGGCACTGGAAACACCATATATTTT.

The chain joins TRBV21-1 to TRBJ2-1; the table assigns TRBD1, which was not confirmed against the DNA. TRBV21-1 counts as a pseudogene. The CDR3 is 13 amino acids. CDR3 loop: CASSPPAYNEQFF. The CDR3 DNA reads TGTGCCAGCAGCCCCCCAGCCTACAATGAGCAGTTCTTC.

This rearrangement joins TRBV3-1 (or the pseudogene TRBV3-2) to TRBJ2-1, with TRBD2 matching over 8 bases. The V segment lost 1 base and the J segment 2 bases; nucleotides outside the gene matches: 1. The CDR3 spans 15 residues. Germline V gene data show CDR1 as LGHDT and CDR2 as YNNKEL (reference sequence). The CDR3 reads CASSQAGGAYNEQFF. The CDR3 nucleotides read TGTGCCAGCAGCCAAGCGGGGGGGGCCTACAATGAGCAGTTCTTC.

This clone was seen a few times. The V and J genes are TRBV5-6 and TRBJ1-5; TRBD1 might be the D (5 bases). The V end lost 0 bases, the J end lost 6 bases, and 16 bases lay between the germline ends. The germline CDR1 and CDR2 sequences are SGHDT and YYEEEE. The CDR3 totals 16 residues. The CDR3 loop is CASSLGSSGRGQPQHF. In DNA form, the CDR3 reads TGTGCCAGCAGCTTGGGTTCGTCAGGGCGCGGTCAGCCCCAGCATTTT.

The V call is TRBV5-5, the J call TRBJ2-5; TRBD1 might be the D (5 bases). CDR1 is SGHKS and CDR2 is YYEKEE in the germline V gene (reference sequence). The V gene lost 1 base and the J gene lost 5 bases, with 12 bases spanning the gap. The CDR3 is 14 residues long. Here the CDR3 reads CASSLYGAAETQYF. The CDR3 DNA reads as TGTGCCAGCAGCTTGTATGGGGCGGCCGAGACCCAGTACTTC.

DNA of the CDR3: TGTGCCAGCAGCCGGGACATTATAGCCTACGAGCAGTACTTC. Translated, it gives CASSRDIIAYEQYF. The chain carries TRBV6-4 and TRBJ2-7, with TRBD1 as a possible D gene (6 bases). Trimming cost V 6 bases and J 2 bases, with 14 bases left between them. The CDR3 has 14 amino acids. In germline, CDR1 is MRHNA, CDR2 SNTAGT.

The chain recombines TRBV14 with TRBJ2-7; the match to TRBD1 covers 7 bases. CDR3 length: 15 amino acids. The V gene's germline CDR1 is SGHDN and CDR2 FVKESK. With 4 bases clipped from V and 3 bases from J, the junction kept 9 bases outside the gene matches. The CDR3 DNA reads as TGTGCCAGCAGCCCCACAGGGGATTTTTACTACGAGCAGTACTTC. Translated, it gives CASSPTGDFYYEQYF. Full variable domain (rest looked up from reference TRBV14 and TRBJ2-7): EAGVTQFPSHSVIEKGQTVTLRCDPISGHDNLYWYRRVMGKEIKFLLHFVKESKQDESGMPNNRFLAERTGGTYSTLKVQPAELEDSGVYFCASSPTGDFYYEQYFGPGTRLTVT.

The chain links TRBV9 to TRBJ2-1; D is unresolved. CDR3 length: 15 amino acids. Between the trimmed V and J ends, which lost 0 bases and 2 bases, there was a span of 9 bases. Germline-derived CDR1 and CDR2 are SGDLS and YYNGEE. CDR3 bases: TGTGCCAGCAGCGTAGATAATCCTCCCTACAATGAGCAGTTCTTC. This encodes CASSVDNPPYNEQFF.

This chain connects TRBV4-1 to TRBJ1-2, with D tentatively TRBD1 (5 bases). With 0 bases removed from V and 4 bases from J, the gap between germline ends came to 15 bases. The CDR3 consists of 16 residues. The V gene's germline CDR1 is MGHRA and CDR2 YSYEKL. CDR3 nucleotides: TGCGCCAGCAGCCAAGATCGTCAGGGCAGGTTCTATGGCTACACCTTC. It yields the protein CASSQDRQGRFYGYTF.

V gene TRBV6-1 combines with J gene TRBJ1-6; D unresolved. From germline, CDR1 is MNHNS and CDR2 SASEGT. V dropped 3 bases and J dropped 8 bases, with 5 bases sitting between them. CDR3 size: 12 residues. CDR3 in DNA: TGTGCCAGCAGTGATGCGGATTCACCCCTCCACTTT. Protein product: CASSDADSPLHF.

The V call is TRBV9, the J call TRBJ2-3; 13 bases are a match to TRBD2. Germline values: CDR1 SGDLS, CDR2 YYNGEE. Losses at the gene ends were 5 bases for V and 2 bases for J; bases not matched to a gene: 5. The CDR3 covers 16 residues. The CDR3, as DNA: TGTGCCAGCAGGGGTGGGACTAGCGGGGCCACAGATACGCAGTATTTT. The encoded protein is CASRGGTSGATDTQYF. The variable domain in full, completed from reference TRBV9 and TRBJ2-3, reads DSGVTQTPKHLITATGQRVTLRCSPRSGDLSVYWYQQSLDQGLQFLIQYYNGEERAKGNILERFSAQQFPDLHSELNLSSLELGDSALYFCASRGGTSGATDTQYFGPGTRLTVL.

This chain connects TRBV6-5 to TRBJ2-7; 9 bases are a match to TRBD1. CDR1 MNHEY and CDR2 SVGAGI come from the germline V gene. Germline trimming cut 6 bases from V and 6 bases from J; bases unmatched to any gene: 3. The CDR3 is made up of 12 amino acids. Here the CDR3 DNA reads TGTGCCAGCAGCCCGGGACAGGGCGAGCAGTACTTC. It codes for CASSPGQGEQYF.

This chain connects TRBV30 to TRBJ1-5; 9 bases fit TRBD1. The germline CDR1 and CDR2 sequences are GTSNPN and SVGIG (reference sequence). V was pared by 4 bases and J by 6 bases, with 10 bases of the junction left unmatched. The CDR3 covers 15 residues. CDR3: CAWTPNRGRGQPQHF. The CDR3 DNA follows: TGTGCCTGGACCCCGAACAGGGGGCGCGGTCAGCCCCAGCATTTT.

The genes are TRBV5-1 and TRBJ2-5, with 10 bases lining up with TRBD1. J gave up 5 bases and V 3 bases, and 4 bases lay outside the gene matches. The CDR3 consists of 14 residues. Germline V gives CDR1 SGHRS, CDR2 YFSETQ. This CDR3 is CASSSTGGAETQYF. CDR3 sequence (DNA): TGCGCCAGCAGCTCGACAGGGGGCGCGGAGACCCAGTACTTC. Drawing the rest from reference TRBV5-1 and TRBJ2-5, the complete variable domain is KAGVTQTPRYLIKTRGQQVTLSCSPISGHRSVSWYQQTPGQGLQFLFEYFSETQRNKGNFPGRFSGRQFSNSRSEMNVSTLELGDSALYLCASSSTGGAETQYFGPGTRLLVL.

The rearrangement uses TRBV3-1 (or the pseudogene TRBV3-2) and TRBJ2-7; 7 nucleotides match TRBD2. The CDR3 totals 14 residues. Trimming cost V 0 bases and J 6 bases; bases outside gene matches: 5. Per germline, CDR1 LGHDT and CDR2 YNNKEL (reference sequence). CDR3 residues: CASSQDPAGTEQYF. The DNA for the CDR3 is TGTGCCAGCAGCCAAGACCCAGCGGGAACCGAGCAGTACTTC.

The rearrangement uses TRBV5-1 and TRBJ2-5, with 8 bases lining up with TRBD1. The CDR3 extends over 17 amino acids. Germline V lookup: CDR1 SGHRS, CDR2 YFSETQ. With 5 bases clipped from V and 0 bases from J, the junction kept 12 bases outside the gene matches. The CDR3 protein is CASRSGGGNSYQETQYF. CDR3 nucleotide sequence: TGCGCCAGCAGGTCAGGGGGCGGCAATTCGTACCAAGAGACCCAGTACTTC.

The chain uses TRBV30 and TRBJ1-2, with D hard to call. CDR1 GTSNPN and CDR2 SVGIG come from the germline V gene (reference sequence). The CDR3 length is 13 residues. Trimming pared 1 base from V and 3 bases from J, leaving 9 bases between. The CDR3 DNA is TGTGCCTGGAGTGCCGGGGAATACTATGGCTACACCTTC. This codes for CAWSAGEYYGYTF.

The CDR3 reads CASRRDRGRDTQYF. CDR3 nucleotide sequence: TGCGCCAGCAGACGGGACAGGGGGAGGGATACGCAGTATTTT. This sequence joins TRBV5-1 and TRBJ2-3, with TRBD1 identical over 11 bases. This CDR3 has 14 residues. J gave up 6 bases and V 5 bases, and 5 bases lay outside the gene matches. Germline CDR1 reads SGHRS; CDR2 reads YFSETQ. The entire variable domain, with the rest obtained from reference TRBV5-1 and TRBJ2-3, is as follows: KAGVTQTPRYLIKTRGQQVTLSCSPISGHRSVSWYQQTPGQGLQFLFEYFSETQRNKGNFPGRFSGRQFSNSRSEMNVSTLELGDSALYLCASRRDRGRDTQYFGPGTRLTVL.

The rearrangement joins TRBV7-2 to TRBJ1-5; D perhaps matches TRBD1 (5 bases). The V gene lost 3 bases and the J gene lost 5 bases, with 11 bases spanning the gap. CDR1 is SGHTA and CDR2 is FQGNSA in the germline V gene. This CDR3 is 14 amino acids long. The CDR3 sequence: CASSLPGYYQPQHF. As DNA, the CDR3 is TGTGCCAGCAGCTTGCCAGGGTATTATCAGCCCCAGCATTTT.

The chain is built from TRBV18 and TRBJ2-5; D gene ambiguous. This CDR3 is 14 amino acids long. V lost 2 bases and J lost 7, with 14 bases in between. Per the germline V gene, CDR1 is KGHSH and CDR2 is LQKENI. CDR3 amino acids: CASSPSRQRGTQYF. CDR3 in DNA: TGTGCCAGCTCACCATCTCGTCAGCGAGGGACCCAGTACTTC.